The next 18 T cell receptor beta chains were all read from a single sample in a study of shared clonotypes between healthy human individuals. Sequencing used immunoSEQ multiplex PCR; TCRdb keeps in-frame clones, though not all of them. The sample holds about 600,000 clones, around three quarters seen once. Sequencing was performed on PBMCs. These receptors all come from a woman between 40 and 55 years old in good health. Some clones in this sample may be carry-over from other donors' samples.

The V gene is TRBV9, the J gene TRBJ1-2; D unresolved. Trimming cost V 0 bases and J 6 bases, with 6 bases left between them. Germline V gives CDR1 SGDLS, CDR2 YYNGEE. The CDR3 extends over 12 amino acids. CDR3 amino acids: CASSVEGNGYTF. CDR3 in DNA: TGTGCCAGCAGCGTAGAAGGGAATGGCTACACCTTC.

This chain links TRBV19 with TRBJ2-7, with no clear D. Trimming took 6 bases from V and 0 from J, leaving 12 bases between them. Germline CDR1 reads LNHDA; CDR2 reads SQIVND (reference sequence). This CDR3 has 14 residues. The CDR3 reads CASRGSQSSYEQYF. The CDR3, as DNA: TGTGCCAGTAGGGGGTCTCAGAGCTCCTACGAGCAGTACTTC.

In this sample, this clone turned up a few times. The chain employs TRBV28 and TRBJ1-2; D might be TRBD1 (6 bases). Germline CDR1 and CDR2: MDHEN and SYDVKM. Trimming stripped 2 bases from V and 6 bases from J, with 13 bases between. The CDR3 has 14 amino acids. The CDR3 bases are TGTGCCAGCAGTTTAAACGCAGGGGTCGATGGCTACACCTTC. This gives the protein CASSLNAGVDGYTF.

For this clone: The sample contains more than one DNA sequence encoding this CDR3. The V call is TRBV27, the J call TRBJ1-1, with D possibly matching TRBD1 (5 bases). V lost 0 bases, J lost 1 base, and 18 bases lay in between. The CDR3 loop spans 18 amino acids. Germline V gene data show CDR1 as MNHEY and CDR2 as SMNVEV (reference sequence). The CDR3 DNA sequence: TGTGCCAGCAGTTTATCGATCGGCTGGCAGGGAGAGAACACTGAAGCTTTCTTT. As protein: CASSLSIGWQGENTEAFF.

The rearrangement links TRBV10-3 to TRBJ2-3, with 11 bases that match TRBD2. The J segment lost 5 bases and the V segment lost 0 bases, leaving 4 bases of the junction unmatched. This CDR3 spans 16 amino acids. CDR1 and CDR2 from the germline V gene are ENHRY and SYGVKD. The CDR3 sequence: CAISESLAGGIDTQYF. CDR3 nucleotides: TGTGCCATCAGTGAGTCTCTAGCGGGAGGAATAGATACGCAGTATTTT.

The chain uses TRBV7-8 and TRBJ2-7; 9 bases are shared with TRBD2. CDR1 and CDR2 (germline): SGHVS, FQNEAQ. Germline trimming cut 2 bases from V and 1 base from J; bases unmatched to any gene: 6. This CDR3 comprises 16 residues. CDR3 sequence: CASSLQRAGGSYEQYF. In DNA form, the CDR3 reads TGTGCCAGCAGCTTACAGCGAGCGGGGGGATCCTACGAGCAGTACTTC.

The chain has TRBV7-8 and TRBJ2-1; D is undetermined. The CDR3 extends over 15 amino acids. The V end was cut by 1 base, the J end by 6 bases, with 13 bases between. Germline V lookup: CDR1 SGHVS, CDR2 FQNEAQ. The CDR3 region has the DNA TGTGCCAGCAGCTTAGGTACTGTTGTTGGCAATGAGCAGTTCTTC. The encoded protein is CASSLGTVVGNEQFF.

The chain is built from TRBV5-4 and TRBJ1-2, with TRBD1 identical over 9 bases. CDR1 is SGHNT and CDR2 is YYREEE in the germline V gene (reference sequence). V lost 4 bases and J lost 3; bases outside the gene matches: 4. The CDR3 has 14 amino acids. CDR3 loop: CASSGTGTYYGYTF. In nucleotides, the CDR3 is TGTGCCAGCAGCGGGACAGGGACATACTATGGCTACACCTTC. The full variable domain, rest sourced from reference TRBV5-4 and TRBJ1-2, is ETGVTQSPTHLIKTRGQQVTLRCSSQSGHNTVSWYQQALGQGPQFIFQYYREEENGRGNFPPRFSGLQFPNYSSELNVNALELDDSALYLCASSGTGTYYGYTFGSGTRLTVV.

V gene TRBV19 combines with J gene TRBJ2-1, with TRBD1 as a possible D gene (5 bases). V was trimmed by 8 bases and J by 6 bases, leaving 14 bases between them. Germline CDR1 and CDR2: LNHDA and SQIVND (reference sequence). The CDR3 is 13 amino acids. The CDR3 DNA sequence: TGTGCCAGTGGCTCCCAGGGCGCCAATGAGCAGTTCTTC. As protein: CASGSQGANEQFF.

The J gene is TRBJ2-3, the V gene TRBV2, with TRBD2 matching over 10 bases. The CDR3 runs to 17 residues. CDR1 and CDR2 (germline): SNHLY, FYNNEI. V trimming: 6 bases; J trimming: 0 bases; junction bases outside the gene matches: 9. CDR3 region: CASSSPGLALSTDTQYF. CDR3 bases: TGTGCCAGCAGCTCACCGGGACTAGCGCTCAGCACAGATACGCAGTATTTT.

The genes are TRBV10-2 and TRBJ2-1; 9 positions match TRBD2. V lost 6 bases and J lost 1; bases outside the gene matches: 4. Germline CDR1 WSHSY, CDR2 SAAADI. The CDR3 runs 15 residues. CDR3 residues: CASSRLAVSYNEQFF. In nucleotides, the CDR3 is TGCGCCAGCAGCCGACTAGCGGTATCCTACAATGAGCAGTTCTTC.

The V and J genes are TRBV19 and TRBJ1-5; possibly TRBD1 for D (5 bases). The CDR3 runs 15 residues. V shed 6 bases and J shed 0 bases, with 12 bases lying between them. Germline V CDR1 and CDR2: LNHDA, SQIVND (reference sequence). CDR3 nucleotides: TGTGCCAGTAGCAATTGGGGGGATAGCAATCAGCCCCAGCATTTT. Translating gives CASSNWGDSNQPQHF.

This chain links TRBV2 with TRBJ2-7; D is undetermined. The CDR3 sequence is 11 residues long. The germline CDR1 and CDR2 sequences are SNHLY and FYNNEI. V shed 5 bases and J shed 3 bases, with 5 bases lying between them. The CDR3 DNA reads TGTGCCAGCAGTTTCAGCTACGAGCAGTACTTC. Encoded protein: CASSFSYEQYF.

The V and J genes are TRBV19 and TRBJ1-1; 9 nucleotides match TRBD1. Germline lookup yields CDR1 LNHDA and CDR2 SQIVND (reference sequence). The CDR3 has 14 amino acids. Trimming took 3 bases from V and 8 from J; bases not matched to a gene: 7. The CDR3 is CASSMIGTGFEAFF. DNA of the CDR3: TGTGCCAGTAGTATGATAGGGACAGGGTTCGAAGCTTTCTTT.

The CDR3 region is CASSFGKTYEQYF. Here the CDR3 DNA reads TGTGCCAGCAGCTTTGGGAAAACCTACGAGCAGTACTTC. The V gene is TRBV7-6, the J gene TRBJ2-7; D remains unclear. The germline V and J ends were trimmed by 3 bases and 2 bases, with 8 bases remaining between them. The CDR3 totals 13 residues. Germline CDR1 and CDR2: SGHVS and FNYEAQ.

A word on this clone: The CDR3 end shows no conserved phenylalanine or tryptophan, and so a read error is likely. The chain carries TRBV2 and TRBJ1-1; 8 nucleotides match TRBD1. V gave up 4 bases and J gave up 8 bases; unmatched junction bases: 9. Germline V CDR1 and CDR2: SNHLY, FYNNEI. The CDR3 sequence is 14 residues long. Here the CDR3 reads CASSGWEGQVEAFI. CDR3 DNA: TGTGCCAGCAGTGGATGGGAGGGACAGGTCGAAGCTTTCATT.

The CDR3 coding sequence is TGTGCCAGCAGTCCGATGGGACGACAGGGTTATGGCTACACCTTC. This gives the protein CASSPMGRQGYGYTF. This chain connects TRBV28 to TRBJ1-2, with 7 nucleotides matching TRBD1. The V segment lost 5 bases and the J segment 5 bases; nucleotides outside the gene matches: 11. Germline assignment: CDR1 MDHEN and CDR2 SYDVKM. The length of the CDR3 is 15 residues.

The chain uses TRBV14 and TRBJ2-5, with 8 bases matching TRBD2. This CDR3 has 15 amino acids. V lost 3 bases, J lost 5 bases, and 8 bases stayed unmatched. The germline CDR1 and CDR2 sequences are SGHDN and FVKESK. In DNA, the CDR3 is TGTGCCAGCAGCCATCCAGCGGGAGTCTGGGAGACCCAGTACTTC. Translation: CASSHPAGVWETQYF.